This TCR beta chain appears in the sequencing data of a study of blood T cell repertoires in COVID-19. On the study more broadly: The United States, Italy and Spain provided the acute and convalescent COVID-19 samples. PBMCs, B-cell-depleted T cells, or T cells provided the cDNA or gDNA that made up the material.

Under the authors' procedure: From reference gene primer amplification, estimates of nucleated cell counts were derived. Data came from immunoSEQ multiplex PCR; TCRdb stores just in-frame clones and leaves some out. D and trimming come from the DNA, and the V and J calls and clone size come from that table. Among 350,000 to 550,000 clones listed, about 89% were seen once. The TCR originated in a woman in her twenties or thirties with acute or convalescent COVID-19. The sample taken for sequencing was peripheral blood.

This CDR3 is CASSVQLTSTDYEQYF. The DNA of the CDR3 is TGTGCCAGCAGTGTACAACTCACTTCGACAGATTACGAGCAGTACTTC. The gene calls are TRBV2 and TRBJ2-7; D is possibly TRBD1 (5 bases). The V gene's germline CDR1 is SNHLY and CDR2 FYNNEI. V was clipped by 4 bases and J by 4 bases, with 20 bases between them. The CDR3 runs 16 residues.